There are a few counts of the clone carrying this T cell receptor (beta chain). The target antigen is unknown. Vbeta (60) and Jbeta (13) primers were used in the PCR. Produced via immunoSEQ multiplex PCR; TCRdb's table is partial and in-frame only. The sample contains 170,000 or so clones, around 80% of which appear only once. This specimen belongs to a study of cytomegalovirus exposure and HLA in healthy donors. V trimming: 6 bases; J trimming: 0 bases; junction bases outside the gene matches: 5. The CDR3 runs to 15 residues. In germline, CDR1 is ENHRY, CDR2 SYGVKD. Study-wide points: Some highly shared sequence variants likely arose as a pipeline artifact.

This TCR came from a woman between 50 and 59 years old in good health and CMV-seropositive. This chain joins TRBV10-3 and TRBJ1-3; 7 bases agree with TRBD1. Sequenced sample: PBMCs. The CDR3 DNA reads TGTGCCATCAGGGGGGACAGTTTCTCTGGAAACACCATATATTTT. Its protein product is CAIRGDSFSGNTIYF.